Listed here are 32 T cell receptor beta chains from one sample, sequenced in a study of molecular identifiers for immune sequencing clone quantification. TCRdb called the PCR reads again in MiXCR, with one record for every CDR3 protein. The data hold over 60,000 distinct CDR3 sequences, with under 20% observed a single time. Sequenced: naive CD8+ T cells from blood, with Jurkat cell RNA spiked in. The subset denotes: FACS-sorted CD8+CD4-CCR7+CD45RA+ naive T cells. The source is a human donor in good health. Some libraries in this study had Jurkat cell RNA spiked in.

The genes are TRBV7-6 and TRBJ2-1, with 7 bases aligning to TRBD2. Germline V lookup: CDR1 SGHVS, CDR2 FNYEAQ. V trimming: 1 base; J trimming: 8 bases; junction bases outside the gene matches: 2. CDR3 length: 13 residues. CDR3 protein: CASSLGGSDEQFF. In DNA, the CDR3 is TGTGCCAGCAGCTTAGGCGGGAGCGATGAGCAGTTCTTC.

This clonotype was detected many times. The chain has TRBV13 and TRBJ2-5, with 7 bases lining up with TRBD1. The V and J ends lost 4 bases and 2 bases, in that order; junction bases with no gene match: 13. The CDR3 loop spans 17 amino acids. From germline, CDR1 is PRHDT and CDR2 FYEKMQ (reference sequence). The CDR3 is CASSWVRGTEEQETQYF. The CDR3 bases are TGTGCCAGCAGCTGGGTAAGAGGGACAGAGGAGCAAGAGACCCAGTACTTC.

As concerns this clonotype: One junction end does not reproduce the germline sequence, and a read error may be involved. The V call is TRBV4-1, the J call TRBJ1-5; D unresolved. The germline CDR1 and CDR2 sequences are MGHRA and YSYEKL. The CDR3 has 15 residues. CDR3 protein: CASSHDLGSNQPQHF. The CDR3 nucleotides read TGCGCCAGCAGCCATGATCTGGGATCCAATCAGCCCCAGCATTTC.

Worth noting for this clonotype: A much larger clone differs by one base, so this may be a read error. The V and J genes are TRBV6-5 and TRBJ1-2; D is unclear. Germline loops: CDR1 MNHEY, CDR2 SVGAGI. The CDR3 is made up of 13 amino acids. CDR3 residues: CASSYGVGDGYAF. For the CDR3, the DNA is TGTGCCAGCAGTTACGGAGTTGGGGATGGCTACGCCTTC.

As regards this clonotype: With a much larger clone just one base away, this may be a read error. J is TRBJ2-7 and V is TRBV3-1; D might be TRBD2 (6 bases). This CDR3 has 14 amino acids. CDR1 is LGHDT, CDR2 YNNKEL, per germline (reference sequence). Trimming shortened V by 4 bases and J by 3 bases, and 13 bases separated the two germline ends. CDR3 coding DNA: TGTGCCAGCAGCCCGGGACTGGGAGTCTACGAGCAGTACTTC. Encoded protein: CASSPGLGVYEQYF.

CDR3 amino acids: CASSLPLQGGTGELFF. In nucleotides, the CDR3 is TGTGCCAGCAGCTTACCTCTTCAGGGGGGCACCGGGGAGCTGTTTTTT. The chain joins TRBV5-6 to TRBJ2-2; TRBD1 is a possible D gene (7 bases). The ends were cut back, 2 bases at V and 4 bases at J, with 15 bases in the middle. Germline V lookup: CDR1 SGHDT, CDR2 YYEEEE. This CDR3 is 16 amino acids long.

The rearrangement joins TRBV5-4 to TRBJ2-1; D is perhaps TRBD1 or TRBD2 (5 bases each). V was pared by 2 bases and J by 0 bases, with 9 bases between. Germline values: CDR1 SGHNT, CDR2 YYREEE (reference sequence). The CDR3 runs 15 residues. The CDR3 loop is CASSFRESSYNEQFF. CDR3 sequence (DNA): TGTGCCAGCAGCTTCAGGGAGAGCTCCTACAATGAGCAGTTCTTC.

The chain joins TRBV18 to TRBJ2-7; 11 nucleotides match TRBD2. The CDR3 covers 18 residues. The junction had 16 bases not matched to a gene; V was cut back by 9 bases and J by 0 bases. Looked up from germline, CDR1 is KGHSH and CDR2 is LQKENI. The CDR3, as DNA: TGTGCCAGTTCGCTACCGGGACTAGCGGATACCAGCTCCTACGAGCAGTACTTC. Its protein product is CASSLPGLADTSSYEQYF.

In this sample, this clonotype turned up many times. The CDR3 DNA is TGTGCCAGCAGTGAAACGATCGGCACGGCCTACAATGAGCAGTTCTTC. Amino acid sequence: CASSETIGTAYNEQFF. The chain combines TRBV6-1 with TRBJ2-1; no clear D. With 2 bases removed from V and 2 bases from J, the gap between germline ends came to 13 bases. CDR3 length: 16 amino acids. In germline, CDR1 is MNHNS, CDR2 SASEGT.

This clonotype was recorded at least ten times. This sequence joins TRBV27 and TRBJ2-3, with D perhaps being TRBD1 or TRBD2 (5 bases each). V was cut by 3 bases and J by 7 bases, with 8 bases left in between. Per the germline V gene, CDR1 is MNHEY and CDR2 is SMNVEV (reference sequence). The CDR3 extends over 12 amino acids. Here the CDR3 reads CASSLRGNTQYF. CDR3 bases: TGTGCCAGCAGTTTGAGGGGCAATACGCAGTATTTT.

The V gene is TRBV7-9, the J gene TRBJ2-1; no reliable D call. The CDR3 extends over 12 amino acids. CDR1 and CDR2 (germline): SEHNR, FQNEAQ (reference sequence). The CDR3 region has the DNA TGTGCGGTGCGGAAGTCAACCAATGAGCAGTTCTTC. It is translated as CAVRKSTNEQFF. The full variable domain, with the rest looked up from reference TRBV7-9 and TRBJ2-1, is DTGVSQNPRHKITKRGQNVTFRCDPISEHNRLYWYRQTLGQGPEFLTYFQNEAQLEKSRLLSDRFSAERPKGSFSTLEIQRTEQGDSAMYLCAVRKSTNEQFFGPGTRLTVL.

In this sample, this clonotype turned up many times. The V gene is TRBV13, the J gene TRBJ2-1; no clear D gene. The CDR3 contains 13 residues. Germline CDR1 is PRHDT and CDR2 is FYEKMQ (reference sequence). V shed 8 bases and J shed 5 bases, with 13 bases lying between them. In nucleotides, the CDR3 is TGTGCCAGCTCCCCTCTCACCCACAATGAGCAGTTCTTC. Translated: CASSPLTHNEQFF.

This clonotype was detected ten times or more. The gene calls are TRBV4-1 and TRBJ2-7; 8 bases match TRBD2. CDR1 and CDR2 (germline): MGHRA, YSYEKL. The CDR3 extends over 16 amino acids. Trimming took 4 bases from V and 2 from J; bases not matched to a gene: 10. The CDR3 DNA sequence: TGCGCCAGCAGCCTGACCCCGAGTAGCGGGACCTACGAGCAGTACTTC. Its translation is CASSLTPSSGTYEQYF.

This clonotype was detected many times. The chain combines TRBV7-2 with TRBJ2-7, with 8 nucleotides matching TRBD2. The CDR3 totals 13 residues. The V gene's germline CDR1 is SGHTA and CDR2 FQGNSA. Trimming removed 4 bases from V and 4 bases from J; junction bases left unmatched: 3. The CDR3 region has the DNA TGTGCCAGCAGCTCGGGACTAGGGTACGAGCAGTACTTC. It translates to CASSSGLGYEQYF.

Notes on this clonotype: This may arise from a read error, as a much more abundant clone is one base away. The CDR3 sequence is CASSPDRISYQGTQYF. The CDR3 bases are TGTGCCAGCTCACCCGACAGGATCTCGTACCAAGGGACCCAGTACTTC. V gene TRBV18 combines with J gene TRBJ2-5; tentatively, D is TRBD1 (6 bases). This CDR3 is built from 16 residues. Germline V lookup: CDR1 KGHSH, CDR2 LQKENI.

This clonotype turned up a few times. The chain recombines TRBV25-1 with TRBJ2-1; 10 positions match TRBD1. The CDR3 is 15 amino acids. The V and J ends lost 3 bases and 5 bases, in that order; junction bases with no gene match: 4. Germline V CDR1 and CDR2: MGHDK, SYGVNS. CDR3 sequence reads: CASSEVTGGHNEQFF. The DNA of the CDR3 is TGTGCCAGCAGTGAGGTGACAGGGGGCCACAATGAGCAGTTCTTC.

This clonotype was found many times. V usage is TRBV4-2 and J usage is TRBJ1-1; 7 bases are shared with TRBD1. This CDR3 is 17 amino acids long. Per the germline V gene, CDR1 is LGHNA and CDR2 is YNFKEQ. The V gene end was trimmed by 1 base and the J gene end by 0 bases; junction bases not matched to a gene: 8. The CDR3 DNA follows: TGTGCCAGCAGCCAAGGGCAGACGACAGGGATGAACACTGAAGCTTTCTTT. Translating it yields CASSQGQTTGMNTEAFF.

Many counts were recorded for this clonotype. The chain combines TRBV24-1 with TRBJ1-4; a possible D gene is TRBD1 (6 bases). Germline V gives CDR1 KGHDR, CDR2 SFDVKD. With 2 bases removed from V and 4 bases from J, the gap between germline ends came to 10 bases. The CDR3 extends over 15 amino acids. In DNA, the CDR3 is TGTGCCACCAGTGATTCGGACAGTTATAATGAAAAACTGTTTTTT. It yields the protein CATSDSDSYNEKLFF.

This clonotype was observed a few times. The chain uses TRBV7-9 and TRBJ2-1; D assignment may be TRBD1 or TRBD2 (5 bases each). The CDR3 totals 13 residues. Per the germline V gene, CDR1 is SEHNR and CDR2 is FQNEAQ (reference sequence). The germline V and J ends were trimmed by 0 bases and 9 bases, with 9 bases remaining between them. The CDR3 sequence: CASSLALGPEQFF. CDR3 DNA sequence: TGTGCCAGCAGCTTAGCGCTGGGACCTGAGCAGTTCTTC.

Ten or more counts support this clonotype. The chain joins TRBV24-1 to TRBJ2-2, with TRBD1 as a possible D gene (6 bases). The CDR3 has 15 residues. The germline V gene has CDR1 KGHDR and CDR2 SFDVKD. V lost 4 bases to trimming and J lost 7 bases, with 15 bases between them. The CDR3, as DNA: TGTGCCACCAGTGACCCACAGGGTAGGCTCGGGGAGCTGTTTTTT. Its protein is CATSDPQGRLGELFF.

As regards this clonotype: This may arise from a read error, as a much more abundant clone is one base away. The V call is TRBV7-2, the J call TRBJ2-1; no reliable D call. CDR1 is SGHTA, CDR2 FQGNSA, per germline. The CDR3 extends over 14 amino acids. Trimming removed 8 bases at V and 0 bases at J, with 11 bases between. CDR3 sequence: CASSWLGSYNEQFF. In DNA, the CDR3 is TGTGCCAGCTCCTGGTTGGGCTCCTACAATGAGCAGTTCTTC.

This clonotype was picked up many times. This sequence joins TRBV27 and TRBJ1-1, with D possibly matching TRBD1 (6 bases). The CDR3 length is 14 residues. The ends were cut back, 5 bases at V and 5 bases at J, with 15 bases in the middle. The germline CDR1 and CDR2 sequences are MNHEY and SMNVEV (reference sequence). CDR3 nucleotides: TGTGCCAGCAGTCCTCAGGGGCTTTGGACTGAAGCTTTCTTT. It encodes CASSPQGLWTEAFF.

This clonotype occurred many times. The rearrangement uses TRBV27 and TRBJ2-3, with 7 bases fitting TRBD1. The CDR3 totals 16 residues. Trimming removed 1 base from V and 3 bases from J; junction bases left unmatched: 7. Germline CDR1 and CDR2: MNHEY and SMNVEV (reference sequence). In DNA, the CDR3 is TGTGCCAGCAGTTTATGGGGACAGAGCAAGACAGATACGCAGTATTTT. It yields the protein CASSLWGQSKTDTQYF.

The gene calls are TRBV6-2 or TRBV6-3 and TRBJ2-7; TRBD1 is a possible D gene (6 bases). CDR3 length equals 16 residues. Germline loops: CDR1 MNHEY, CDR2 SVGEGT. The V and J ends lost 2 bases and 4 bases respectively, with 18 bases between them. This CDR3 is CASSYNRDTAEYEQYF. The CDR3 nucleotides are TGTGCCAGCAGTTACAATAGGGACACGGCAGAATACGAGCAGTACTTC.

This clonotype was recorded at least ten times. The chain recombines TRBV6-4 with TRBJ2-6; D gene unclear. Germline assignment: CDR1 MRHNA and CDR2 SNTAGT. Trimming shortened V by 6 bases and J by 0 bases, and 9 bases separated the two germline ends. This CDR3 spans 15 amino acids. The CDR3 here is CASSPTASGANVLTF. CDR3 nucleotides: TGTGCCAGCAGCCCGACCGCCTCTGGGGCCAACGTCCTGACTTTC.

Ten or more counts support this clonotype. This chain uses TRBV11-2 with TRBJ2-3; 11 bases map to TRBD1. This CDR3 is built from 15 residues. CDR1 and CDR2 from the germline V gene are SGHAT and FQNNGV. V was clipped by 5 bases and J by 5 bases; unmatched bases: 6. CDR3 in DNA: TGTGCCAGCAGCCCCGGACAGGGGGCGAGAGATACGCAGTATTTT. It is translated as CASSPGQGARDTQYF.

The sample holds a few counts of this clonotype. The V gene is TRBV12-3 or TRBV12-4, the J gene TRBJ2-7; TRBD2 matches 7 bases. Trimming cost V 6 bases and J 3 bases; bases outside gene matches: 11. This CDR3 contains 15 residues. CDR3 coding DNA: TGTGCCAGCAGATCAGCGGGGCCCCCCAGCTACGAGCAGTACTTC. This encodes CASRSAGPPSYEQYF.

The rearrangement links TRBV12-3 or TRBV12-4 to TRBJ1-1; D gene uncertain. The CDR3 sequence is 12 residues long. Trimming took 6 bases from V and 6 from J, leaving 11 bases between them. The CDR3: CASRPGFPEAFF. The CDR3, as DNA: TGTGCCAGCAGACCGGGATTTCCTGAAGCTTTCTTT.

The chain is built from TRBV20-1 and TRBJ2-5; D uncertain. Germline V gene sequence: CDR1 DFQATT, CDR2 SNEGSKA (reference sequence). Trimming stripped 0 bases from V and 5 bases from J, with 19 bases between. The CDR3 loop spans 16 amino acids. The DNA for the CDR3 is TGCAGTGCTAGAGATTTAGGGTCGGGCCCCGGTGAGACCCAGTACTTC. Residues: CSARDLGSGPGETQYF.

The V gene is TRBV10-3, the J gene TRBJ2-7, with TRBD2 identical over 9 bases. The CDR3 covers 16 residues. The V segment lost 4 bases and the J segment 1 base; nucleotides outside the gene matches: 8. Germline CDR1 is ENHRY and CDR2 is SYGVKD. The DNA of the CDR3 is TGTGCCATCAGTGGCGGGGCTAGCGGGATTTCCTACGAGCAGTACTTC. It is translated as CAISGGASGISYEQYF.

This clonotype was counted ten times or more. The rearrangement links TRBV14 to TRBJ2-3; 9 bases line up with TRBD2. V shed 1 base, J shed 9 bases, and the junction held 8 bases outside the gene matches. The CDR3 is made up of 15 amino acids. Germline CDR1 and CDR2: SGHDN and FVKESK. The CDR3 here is CASSQVEAGGETQYF. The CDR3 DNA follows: TGTGCCAGCAGCCAAGTAGAAGCGGGAGGTGAAACGCAGTATTTT.

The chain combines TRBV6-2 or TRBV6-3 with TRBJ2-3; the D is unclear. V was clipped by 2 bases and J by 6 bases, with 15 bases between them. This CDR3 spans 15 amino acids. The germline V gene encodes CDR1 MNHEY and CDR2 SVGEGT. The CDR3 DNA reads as TGTGCCAGCAGTTACACCTCATTATTGTCGGATACGCAGTATTTT. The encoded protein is CASSYTSLLSDTQYF.